Many counts were recorded for the clone carrying this T cell receptor beta chain. CDR1 is SGHVS, CDR2 FQNEAQ, per germline. The CDR3 extends over 16 amino acids. V trimming: 5 bases; J trimming: 6 bases; junction bases outside the gene matches: 13. Specified time point: patch test 2, 6 weeks after DPC sensitization. Treatment meaning: therapeutic diphenylcyclopropenone sensitization with weekly scalp DPC. This entry is derived from a study of human T cells and chemical hapten exposure. TCRdb recomputed calls from the RACE reads with MiXCR, one row per CDR3 protein. The table records about 84,000 distinct CDR3 sequences, about 10% of them present only once.

The chain uses TRBV7-8 and TRBJ2-7, with TRBD2 matching over 10 bases. The starting material was whole blood, obtained in connection with sensitization to the hapten diphenylcyclopropenone (DPC). This receptor was identified in a woman aged 45-65 years with alopecia areata. Some clones in this sample may be carry-over from other donors' samples. CDR3 residues: CASSPIAGGEGSEQYF. The DNA for the CDR3 is TGTGCCAGCAGCCCTATAGCGGGAGGTGAAGGGAGCGAGCAGTACTTC.